One and the same sample provided the 9 T cell receptor beta chains below, sequenced in a study of response to subunit inactivated influenza vaccine. TCRdb fed the RT-PCR reads into MiXCR, producing one record per CDR3 protein. The sample lists around 750,000 distinct CDR3 sequences, 21% occurring once. Source: PBMCs from blood, taken more than 4 days after vaccination. The receptors were sampled from a man aged 50 to 60 who received an inactivated influenza vaccine.

The rearrangement uses TRBV12-3 or TRBV12-4 and TRBJ2-1; 8 bases match TRBD2. The CDR3 consists of 14 residues. V gave up 8 bases and J gave up 3 bases; unmatched junction bases: 6. CDR3 region: CASASGRRYNEQFF. The CDR3 region has the DNA TGTGCCAGCGCCAGCGGGAGACGCTACAATGAGCAGTTCTTC.

This clonotype turned up a few times. The DNA of the CDR3 is TGTGCCAGCAGCATTAGGCCCCGATTAAAACTGGGGGCGTCGAATTCACCCCTCCACTTT. This gives the protein CASSIRPRLKLGASNSPLHF. The chain uses TRBV13 and TRBJ1-6; TRBD1 is a possible D gene (6 bases). The V end was cut by 5 bases, the J end by 7 bases, with 30 bases between. The length of the CDR3 is 20 residues. Germline V gives CDR1 PRHDT, CDR2 FYEKMQ (reference sequence).

Only a few counts were recorded for this clonotype. The V and J genes are TRBV5-6 and TRBJ2-3; D might be TRBD2 (6 bases). Germline V lookup: CDR1 SGHDT, CDR2 YYEEEE. CDR3 length: 15 residues. The V gene lost 3 bases and the J gene lost 7 bases, with 18 bases spanning the gap. CDR3 protein: CASSSELARLNTQYF. The CDR3 DNA follows: TGTGCCAGCAGCTCAGAGCTAGCGAGACTTAATACGCAGTATTTT.

This chain connects TRBV7-8 to TRBJ2-2; D not resolved. Trimming pared 5 bases from V and 3 bases from J, leaving 7 bases between. Germline V gene data show CDR1 as SGHVS and CDR2 as FQNEAQ. The CDR3 runs to 13 residues. In nucleotides, the CDR3 is TGTGCCAGCAGCGCTAGAGACACCGGGGAGCTGTTTTTT. Its protein is CASSARDTGELFF.

This clonotype was picked up a small number of times. V gene TRBV9 combines with J gene TRBJ1-6; D gene unclear. The CDR3 runs to 15 residues. Germline V lookup: CDR1 SGDLS, CDR2 YYNGEE. Trimming stripped 0 bases from V and 9 bases from J, with 13 bases between. CDR3 protein: CASSVALGSGSPLHF. The CDR3 DNA follows: TGTGCCAGCAGCGTAGCTCTTGGTTCGGGTTCACCCCTCCACTTT.

Only a few counts were recorded for this clonotype. The chain joins TRBV30 to TRBJ2-3; no firm D call. The V and J ends lost 8 bases and 4 bases respectively, with 16 bases between them. Germline assignment: CDR1 GTSNPN and CDR2 SVGIG (reference sequence). The CDR3 runs 13 residues. CDR3 DNA sequence: TGTGCCGGGTCTCGATATGGTGCAGATACGCAGTATTTT. Translation gives CAGSRYGADTQYF.

The genes are TRBV28 and TRBJ2-2; 7 nucleotides match TRBD1. J was trimmed by 7 bases and V by 3 bases; bases with no gene match: 5. Per germline, CDR1 MDHEN and CDR2 SYDVKM. The CDR3 has 14 residues. DNA of the CDR3: TGTGCCAGCAGTTTGCGACAGGGTTACGGGGAGCTGTTTTTT. This codes for CASSLRQGYGELFF.

Ten or more counts support this clonotype. This sequence joins TRBV20-1 and TRBJ1-6; 8 nucleotides agree with TRBD1. The junction had 13 bases not matched to a gene; V was cut back by 6 bases and J by 9 bases. The germline V gene encodes CDR1 DFQATT and CDR2 SNEGSKA (reference sequence). The CDR3 length is 15 residues. The CDR3 nucleotides read TGCAGTGCATCGGACAGGGCGAGTATCAGTTCACCCCTCCACTTT. Translating gives CSASDRASISSPLHF.

This clonotype was counted between two and nine times. The chain carries TRBV12-3 or TRBV12-4 and TRBJ1-1, with D tentatively TRBD1 (5 bases). This CDR3 comprises 13 residues. Trimming removed 5 bases at V and 7 bases at J, with 14 bases between. The CDR3 spells CASSLSGIDEAFF. The CDR3 region has the DNA TGTGCCAGCAGTCTGTCAGGGATTGATGAAGCTTTCTTT.